Each of the 23 T cell receptor beta chains below was sequenced from the same sample in a study of T cell responses to AZD1222 COVID-19 vaccine. Sequenced by immunoSEQ multiplex PCR; TCRdb stores in-frame clones only, minus some. This sample has 110,000 to 150,000 clones, with 92% found just once. Sample: peripheral blood, taken on day 0 of AZD1222 vaccination. The origin of the receptors is an adult in good health.

The J gene is TRBJ2-3, the V gene TRBV2; 8 bases map to TRBD2. Germline V gene sequence: CDR1 SNHLY, CDR2 FYNNEI. V shed 9 bases, J shed 1 base, and the junction held 12 bases outside the gene matches. The CDR3 has 16 residues. CDR3 bases: TGTGCCAGTCGAGGGGGAGCGGGAGCGGGCACAGATACGCAGTATTTT. Encoded protein: CASRGGAGAGTDTQYF.

About this clone itself: This CDR3 is also generated by other DNA sequences in the sample. The rearrangement links TRBV18 to TRBJ1-5, with TRBD1 matching over 8 bases. J lost 7 bases, V lost 3 bases, and 5 bases had no gene match. The CDR3 runs to 14 residues. CDR1 is KGHSH and CDR2 is LQKENI in the germline V gene. For the CDR3, the DNA is TGTGCCAGCTCACCCAACAGGGGGAACCAGCCCCAGCATTTT. It codes for CASSPNRGNQPQHF.

This clone was detected only once. The CDR3 spells CASSYSGDTTIYGYTF. CDR3 nucleotides: TGTGCCAGCAGTTACTCAGGGGATACCACCATCTATGGCTACACCTTC. This chain uses TRBV6-5 with TRBJ1-2; D might be TRBD1 (5 bases). The CDR3 is 16 residues long. Germline V lookup: CDR1 MNHEY, CDR2 SVGAGI. V was pared by 0 bases and J by 4 bases, with 15 bases between.

The V and J genes are TRBV19 and TRBJ2-3; 12 bases map to TRBD2. J was trimmed by 11 bases and V by 5 bases; bases with no gene match: 8. This CDR3 region has 14 residues. Germline CDR1 and CDR2: LNHDA and SQIVND (reference sequence). The CDR3 sequence is CASSPRLAGALQYF. DNA of the CDR3: TGTGCCAGTAGTCCTCGACTAGCGGGAGCTTTGCAGTATTTT.

This chain joins TRBV7-2 and TRBJ1-3, with TRBD1 as a possible D gene (6 bases). Germline CDR1 and CDR2: SGHTA and FQGNSA. The CDR3 has 14 residues. V was shortened by 5 bases and J by 2 bases, with 10 bases between the two germline ends. The CDR3 DNA is TGTGCCAGCAGCGGGGGGCAAGCTGGAAACACCATATATTTT. This translates into CASSGGQAGNTIYF. The whole variable domain, remainder taken from reference TRBV7-2 and TRBJ1-3, is GAGVSQSPSNKVTEKGKDVELRCDPISGHTALYWYRQSLGQGLEFLIYFQGNSAPDKSGLPSDRFSAERTGGSVSTLTIQRTQQEDSAVYLCASSGGQAGNTIYFGEGSWLTVV.

The rearrangement links TRBV6-4 to TRBJ1-6; 7 nucleotides match TRBD1. The CDR3 consists of 14 residues. Germline V lookup: CDR1 MRHNA, CDR2 SNTAGT. V was pared by 6 bases and J by 5 bases, with 4 bases of the junction left unmatched. The CDR3 here is CASSQGDDNSPLHF. As DNA, the CDR3 is TGTGCCAGCAGCCAGGGGGACGATAATTCACCCCTCCACTTT.

The chain carries TRBV11-2 and TRBJ1-1, with 7 nucleotides matching TRBD1. This CDR3 is 15 amino acids long. V was pared by 5 bases and J by 6 bases, with 12 bases of the junction left unmatched. Per the germline V gene, CDR1 is SGHAT and CDR2 is FQNNGV. The CDR3 bases are TGTGCCAGCAGCAGAGGGGACAGTGCAAGTTCTGAAGCTTTCTTT. This codes for CASSRGDSASSEAFF.

This chain links TRBV7-3 with TRBJ2-1; 11 nucleotides agree with TRBD2. V trimming: 5 bases; J trimming: 4 bases; junction bases outside the gene matches: 10. The CDR3 extends over 17 amino acids. Germline V gives CDR1 SGHTA, CDR2 FQGTGA. The CDR3 DNA is TGTGCCAGCAGCACTTCCTCCACTAGCGGGAGATACAATGAGCAGTTCTTC. This gives the protein CASSTSSTSGRYNEQFF.

The chain uses TRBV7-3 and TRBJ2-1, with 10 positions matching TRBD2. Germline V gene sequence: CDR1 SGHTA, CDR2 FQGTGA. CDR3 size: 16 residues. The J segment lost 4 bases and the V segment lost 5 bases, leaving 8 bases of the junction unmatched. CDR3 bases: TGTGCCAGCAGCCCCCGGGCTAGCGGGAGTTACAATGAGCAGTTCTTC. This codes for CASSPRASGSYNEQFF.

The chain recombines TRBV18 with TRBJ1-2, with D maybe TRBD1 (6 bases). Germline lookup yields CDR1 KGHSH and CDR2 LQKENI. V lost 6 bases to trimming and J lost 7 bases, with 15 bases between them. This CDR3 is built from 13 residues. CDR3 nucleotide sequence: TGTGCCAGCTCCCCAAAGGGGGGATCTGGCTACACCTTC. Protein: CASSPKGGSGYTF. Looking up the rest from reference TRBV18 and TRBJ1-2 gives the full variable domain: NAGVMQNPRHLVRRRGQEARLRCSPMKGHSHVYWYRQLPEEGLKFMVYLQKENIIDESGMPKERFSAEFPKEGPSILRIQQVVRGDSAAYFCASSPKGGSGYTFGSGTRLTVV.

The V call is TRBV7-6, the J call TRBJ1-2; tentative D call: TRBD1 (5 bases). The CDR3 has 12 amino acids. Trimming cost V 2 bases and J 6 bases, with 7 bases left between them. Germline V gene data show CDR1 as SGHVS and CDR2 as FNYEAQ. CDR3 nucleotides: TGTGCCAGCAGCTTATGGGGGGATGGCTACACCTTC. This translates into CASSLWGDGYTF.

This rearrangement joins TRBV4-2 to TRBJ2-7; D gene uncertain. The V end was cut by 0 bases, the J end by 6 bases, with 9 bases between. The CDR3 length is 13 residues. The germline gives CDR1 LGHNA, CDR2 YNFKEQ. The DNA for the CDR3 is TGTGCCAGCAGCCAAGATCTGGGTGGCGAGCAGTACTTC. This sequence encodes CASSQDLGGEQYF.

The rearrangement joins TRBV7-9 to TRBJ2-7; tentatively, D is TRBD1 or TRBD2 (5 bases each). CDR1 and CDR2 (germline): SEHNR, FQNEAQ (reference sequence). V was pared by 3 bases and J by 5 bases, with 17 bases between. There are 15 residues in the CDR3. The CDR3 region has the DNA TGTGCCAGCAGCTTGAGGGGTCGCGATACGGACGAGCAGTACTTC. This sequence encodes CASSLRGRDTDEQYF.

This rearrangement joins TRBV10-1 to TRBJ2-5, with 8 bases aligning to TRBD2. Germline values: CDR1 WNHNN, CDR2 SYGVQD (reference sequence). This CDR3 comprises 14 residues. The V gene end was trimmed by 2 bases and the J gene end by 5 bases; junction bases not matched to a gene: 4. Written as DNA, the CDR3 is TGCGCCAGCAGTGAGGCCCCGGGAGGGGAGACCCAGTACTTC. Translation: CASSEAPGGETQYF.

The CDR3 DNA sequence: TGTGCCAGCAGCCGAATGGGGCGTGAAGCTTTCTTT. Translating gives CASSRMGREAFF. V and J are TRBV12-3 or TRBV12-4 and TRBJ1-1; TRBD1 is a possible D gene (5 bases). Trimming left V 6 bases short and J 7 bases short, with 12 bases between. The CDR3 contains 12 residues.

For the CDR3, the DNA is TGTGCCAGCAGCTCCGGGTCCGGGGACTATGGCTACACCTTC. Its protein is CASSSGSGDYGYTF. The chain recombines TRBV7-8 with TRBJ1-2; no firm D call. Germline values: CDR1 SGHVS, CDR2 FQNEAQ. The CDR3 loop spans 14 amino acids. The V gene lost 4 bases and the J gene lost 3 bases, with 12 bases spanning the gap. Complete variable domain (other parts from reference TRBV7-8 and TRBJ1-2): GAGVSQSPRYKVAKRGQDVALRCDPISGHVSLFWYQQALGQGPEFLTYFQNEAQLDKSGLPSDRFFAERPEGSVSTLKIQRTQQEDSAVYLCASSSGSGDYGYTFGSGTRLTVV.

The gene calls are TRBV18 and TRBJ1-3; 7 bases fit TRBD1. The CDR3 is 16 residues long. V dropped 6 bases and J dropped 1; count of bases not matched to a gene: 9. The germline V gene has CDR1 KGHSH and CDR2 LQKENI. The CDR3 DNA reads as TGTGCCAGCTCTCCGAACAGGGGAGGATCTGGAAACACCATATATTTT. Its protein is CASSPNRGGSGNTIYF.

V usage is TRBV28 and J usage is TRBJ2-7; TRBD2 matches 14 bases. V lost 3 bases and J lost 6; bases outside the gene matches: 10. The CDR3 is 17 residues long. Looked up from germline, CDR1 is MDHEN and CDR2 is SYDVKM. CDR3 protein: CASSFHGGLAGVGEQYF. CDR3 in DNA: TGTGCCAGCAGTTTTCACGGGGGACTAGCGGGAGTCGGCGAGCAGTACTTC.

The rearrangement uses TRBV7-2 and TRBJ1-1, with unresolved D. Trimming took off 0 bases at V and 5 bases at J, with 10 bases between the two ends. The CDR3 runs 14 residues. Germline loops: CDR1 SGHTA, CDR2 FQGNSA. The CDR3 nucleotides are TGTGCCAGCAGCTTAGCGACGAGAATAACTGAAGCTTTCTTT. This translates into CASSLATRITEAFF.

The chain links TRBV7-9 to TRBJ2-1, with D unclear. The CDR3 loop spans 10 amino acids. Trimming removed 1 base from V and 9 bases from J, with 1 base in between. From germline, CDR1 is SEHNR and CDR2 FQNEAQ (reference sequence). The CDR3 DNA follows: TGTGCCAGCAGCTTAGGTGAGCAGTTCTTC. Translating it yields CASSLGEQFF.

This clone was seen only once. The chain joins TRBV5-1 to TRBJ2-7, with TRBD1 matching 9 bases. J lost 7 bases, V lost 3 bases, and 11 bases had no gene match. Germline-derived CDR1 and CDR2 are SGHRS and YFSETQ. The CDR3 has 15 residues. The CDR3 is CASSSPGTGSKEQYF. The CDR3 DNA reads as TGCGCCAGCAGCTCCCCCGGGACAGGGTCAAAAGAGCAGTACTTC.

This chain joins TRBV28 and TRBJ2-7, with TRBD2 as a possible D gene (5 bases). Trimming cost V 4 bases and J 4 bases, with 11 bases left between them. Germline-derived CDR1 and CDR2 are MDHEN and SYDVKM. CDR3 length: 13 residues. As DNA, the CDR3 is TGTGCCAGCAGTTCCCCAACTAGGTACGAGCAGTACTTC. This sequence encodes CASSSPTRYEQYF.

The V gene is TRBV6-2 or TRBV6-3, the J gene TRBJ2-4; the D gene is possibly TRBD2 (5 bases). CDR3 length: 18 residues. V was shortened by 6 bases and J by 0 bases, with 21 bases between the two germline ends. Germline CDR1 is MNHEY and CDR2 is SVGEGT. The CDR3 DNA reads TGTGCCAGCAGCCACCCCTGGGCTAGCCTCCTAGCCAAAAACATTCAGTACTTC. This codes for CASSHPWASLLAKNIQYF.